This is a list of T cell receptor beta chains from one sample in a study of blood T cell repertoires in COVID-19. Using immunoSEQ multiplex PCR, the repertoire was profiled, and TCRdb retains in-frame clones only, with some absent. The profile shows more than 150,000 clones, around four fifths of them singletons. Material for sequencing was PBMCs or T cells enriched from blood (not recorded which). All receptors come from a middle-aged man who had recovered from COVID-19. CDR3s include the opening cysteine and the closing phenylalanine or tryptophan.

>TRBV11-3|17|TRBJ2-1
CASSLVTRGSSYNEQFF
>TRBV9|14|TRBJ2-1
CASSFSWGGNEQFF
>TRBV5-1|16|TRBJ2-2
CASSSAGGLNTGELFF
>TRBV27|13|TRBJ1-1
CASRPPGLTEAFF
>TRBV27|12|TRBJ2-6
CASGLAANVLTF
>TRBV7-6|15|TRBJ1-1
CASSLGDRVNTEAFF
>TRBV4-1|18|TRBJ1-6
CASSQAGHLSSYNSPLHF
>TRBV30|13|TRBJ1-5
CAWSVGGDQPQHF
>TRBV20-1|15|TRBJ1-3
CSASPLAPSGNTIYF
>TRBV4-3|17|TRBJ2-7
CASSQAVGLHRAYEQYF
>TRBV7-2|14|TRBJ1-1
CASSFTGSNTEAFF
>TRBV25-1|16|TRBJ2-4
CASSEYRTGEIDIQYF
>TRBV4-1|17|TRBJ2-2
CASRQRAGAGATGELFF
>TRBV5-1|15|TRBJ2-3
CASSLGGGATDTQYF
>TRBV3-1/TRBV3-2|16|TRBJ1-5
CASSPSGGYSNQPQHF
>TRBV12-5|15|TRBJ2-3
CASGPGTISTDTQYF
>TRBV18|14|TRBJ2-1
CASSPVGSWDEQFF
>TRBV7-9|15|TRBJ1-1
CASSLAAGQGTEAFF
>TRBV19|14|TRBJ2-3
CASSRGLNTDTQYF
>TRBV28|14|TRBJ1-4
CASSLGGVNEKLFF
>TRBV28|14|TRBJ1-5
CASSHGQARAPQHF
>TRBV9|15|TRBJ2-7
CASSPLRDRHYEQYF
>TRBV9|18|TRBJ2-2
CASSPSGSGRAWTGELFF
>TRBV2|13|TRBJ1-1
CASRTGTHTEAFF
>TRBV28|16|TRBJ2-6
CASSESRGSFLRVLTF
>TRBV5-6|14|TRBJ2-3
CASSSTTSGDTQYF
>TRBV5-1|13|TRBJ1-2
CASSPTVLDGYTF
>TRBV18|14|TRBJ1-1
CASSPPVGATEAFF
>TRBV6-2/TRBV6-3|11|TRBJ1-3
CASSWRDTIYF
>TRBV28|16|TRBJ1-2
CASSGGTAFFLYGYTF
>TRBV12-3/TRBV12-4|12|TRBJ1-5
CASSPGLQPQHF
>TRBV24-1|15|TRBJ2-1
CATSAQSAGMHEQFF
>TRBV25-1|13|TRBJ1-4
CASSEFEQGKLFF
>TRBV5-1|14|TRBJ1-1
CASSLDTGETEAFF
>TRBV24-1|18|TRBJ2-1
CATSDTEGLAGVINEQFF
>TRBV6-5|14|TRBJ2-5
CASGQGATRETQYF
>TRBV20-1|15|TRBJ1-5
CSASVRWHSNQPQHF
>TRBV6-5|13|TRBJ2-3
CASILAGGDTQYF
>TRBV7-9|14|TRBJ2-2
CASSLNRITGELFF
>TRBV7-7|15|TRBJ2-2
CASSFLQANTGELFF
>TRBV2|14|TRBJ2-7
CASNLEGSIGEQYF
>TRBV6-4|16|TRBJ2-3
CASSGGGLAGGDTQYF
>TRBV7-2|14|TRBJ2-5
CASSLETGVPTQYF
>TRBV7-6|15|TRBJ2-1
CASSVLGQGGNEQFF
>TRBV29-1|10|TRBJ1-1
CSVGQFEAFF
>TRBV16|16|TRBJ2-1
CASSQYAGSSYNEQFF
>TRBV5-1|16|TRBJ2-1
CASSPADRGLYNEQFF
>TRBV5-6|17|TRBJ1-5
CASSLTQGLPSNQPQHF
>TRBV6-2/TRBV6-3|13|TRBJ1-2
CASSYFLNYGYTF
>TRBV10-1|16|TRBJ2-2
CASSSYQGSGTGELFF
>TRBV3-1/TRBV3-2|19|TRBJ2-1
CASSHTGTVTQGASNEQFF
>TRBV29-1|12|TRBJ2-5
CSVDPQQETQYF
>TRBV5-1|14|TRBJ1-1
CASSPTGTVTEAFF
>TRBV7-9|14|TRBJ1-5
CASSQGATNQPQHF
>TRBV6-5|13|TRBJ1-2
CASSLDWLGGYTF
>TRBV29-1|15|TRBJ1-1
CSVAQGWGMNTEAFF
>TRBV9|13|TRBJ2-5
CASAREGRETQYF
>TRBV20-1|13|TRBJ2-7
CSASARAPNEQYF
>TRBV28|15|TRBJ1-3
CASKQGGAAGNTIYF